Following are 31 T cell receptor beta chains from one sample sequenced in a study of Graves' ophthalmopathy and Graves' hyperthyroidism. Amplified TCR beta CDR3 regions were obtained using RNA transcripts as template. A first-round RT-PCR used HTBI primers, followed by a second-round multiplex PCR. TCRdb reprocessed the multiplex PCR reads via MiXCR and lists one record per CDR3 protein. The top ten hold approximately 5.5% of the sample, which has 170,000 or so distinct CDR3 sequences, 30% to 45% seen once. Sequencing was carried out using peripheral blood. The receptors were gathered from a woman in her thirties or forties with Graves' ophthalmopathy.

This clonotype was picked up many times. The chain is built from TRBV28 and TRBJ1-1; D is perhaps TRBD1 (5 bases). In germline, CDR1 is MDHEN, CDR2 SYDVKM. CDR3 length: 11 amino acids. The V gene lost 2 bases and the J gene lost 11 bases, with 9 bases spanning the gap. The CDR3 here is CASSLSGAAFF. The CDR3 region has the DNA TGTGCCAGCAGTTTAAGTGGGGCGGCTTTCTTT.

V is TRBV12-3 or TRBV12-4 and J is TRBJ2-6, with TRBD1 matching 10 bases. Trimming took 5 bases from V and 0 from J; bases not matched to a gene: 4. The CDR3 runs 17 residues. The CDR3 protein is CASSPGQGISGANVLTF. The CDR3 nucleotides read TGTGCCAGCAGTCCGGGACAGGGGATCTCTGGGGCCAACGTCCTGACTTTC.

This clonotype occurred many times. This sequence joins TRBV5-1 and TRBJ1-4; D remains unclear. Germline CDR1 and CDR2: SGHRS and YFSETQ. The CDR3 runs 13 residues. CDR3 residues: CAILGRSEEKLFF. The CDR3 nucleotides are TGCGCGATCCTAGGTCGATCGGAGGAAAAACTGTTTTTT.

Many counts were recorded for this clonotype. CDR3: CASSYQGTGPSPLHF. Written as DNA, the CDR3 is TGTGCCAGCAGTTATCAGGGGACAGGGCCCTCACCCCTCCACTTT. The chain combines TRBV12-3 or TRBV12-4 with TRBJ1-6; 9 positions match TRBD1. With 4 bases clipped from V and 10 bases from J, the junction kept 8 bases outside the gene matches. This CDR3 has 15 residues.

The table lists this clonotype with many counts. The rearrangement links TRBV11-2 to TRBJ2-5; 16 positions agree with TRBD2. Germline V CDR1 and CDR2: SGHAT, FQNNGV. V gave up 3 bases and J gave up 5 bases; unmatched junction bases: 9. This CDR3 has 18 amino acids. CDR3 in DNA: TGTGCCAGCAGCTTTGGGACTAGCGGGAGGGCCTATCTGGAGACCCAGTACTTC. This gives the protein CASSFGTSGRAYLETQYF.

This clonotype has at least ten counts. The rearrangement uses TRBV29-1 and TRBJ1-2; no clear D. The germline CDR1 and CDR2 sequences are SQVTM and ANQGSEA. The CDR3 spans 10 residues. Trimming left V 3 bases short and J 4 bases short, with 3 bases between. The CDR3 reads CSVDIYGYTF. The CDR3 DNA is TGCAGCGTTGACATCTATGGCTACACCTTC. The variable domain in full, with the rest retrieved from reference TRBV29-1 and TRBJ1-2, is SAVISQKPSRDICQRGTSLTIQCQVDSQVTMMFWYRQQPGQSLTLIATANQGSEATYESGFVIDKFPISRPNLTFSTLTVSNMSPEDSSIYLCSVDIYGYTFGSGTRLTVV.

The chain combines TRBV20-1 with TRBJ1-2; TRBD1 agrees at 9 bases. Germline lookup yields CDR1 DFQATT and CDR2 SNEGSKA (reference sequence). The CDR3 loop spans 13 amino acids. Trimming at V came to 3 bases and at J to 8 bases, leaving 7 bases not matched to a gene. CDR3: CSASSTGGRGYTF. CDR3 bases: TGCAGTGCTAGTTCGACAGGGGGTAGGGGCTACACCTTC.

The J gene is TRBJ2-2, the V gene TRBV6-1; 7 bases fit TRBD2. The germline V gene has CDR1 MNHNS and CDR2 SASEGT. V trimming: 8 bases; J trimming: 8 bases; junction bases outside the gene matches: 11. The CDR3 runs 14 residues. The CDR3 nucleotides read TGTGCCAGCCGCTCACTTCTAGCGGTTGGGGAGCTGTTTTTT. Translated: CASRSLLAVGELFF.

This clonotype was counted many times. V is TRBV19 and J is TRBJ1-1, with 7 positions matching TRBD1. Germline assignment: CDR1 LNHDA and CDR2 SQIVND (reference sequence). The junction had 9 bases not matched to a gene; V was cut back by 5 bases and J by 6 bases. CDR3 length: 14 residues. CDR3 residues: CASSVDRVGAEAFF. CDR3 bases: TGTGCCAGTAGTGTCGACAGGGTCGGAGCTGAAGCTTTCTTT.

The chain uses TRBV30 and TRBJ2-7, with 10 nucleotides matching TRBD1. CDR1 GTSNPN and CDR2 SVGIG come from the germline V gene (reference sequence). The CDR3 runs 13 residues. The trim removed 2 bases at V and 4 bases at J, leaving 2 bases unmatched. The CDR3, as DNA: TGTGCCTGGAGTCCGGGACAGGGGTACGAGCAGTACTTC. The encoded protein is CAWSPGQGYEQYF.

This clonotype was counted ten times or more. V gene TRBV9 combines with J gene TRBJ2-5; D remains ambiguous. CDR3 length: 14 residues. The germline V gene has CDR1 SGDLS and CDR2 YYNGEE. Trimming stripped 0 bases from V and 4 bases from J, with 10 bases between. CDR3 sequence reads: CASSVGESGETQYF. The CDR3 nucleotides are TGTGCCAGCAGCGTAGGTGAATCGGGAGAGACCCAGTACTTC.

The table lists this clonotype with a count of one. The chain couples TRBV19 to TRBJ1-1; no clear D gene. Trimming pared 3 bases from V and 0 bases from J, leaving 5 bases between. The CDR3 is 13 residues long. Germline values: CDR1 LNHDA, CDR2 SQIVND (reference sequence). The CDR3 here is CASSITVNTEAFF. The CDR3 nucleotides read TGTGCCAGTAGTATTACCGTGAACACTGAAGCTTTCTTT. The variable domain in full, with the rest retrieved from reference TRBV19 and TRBJ1-1, is DGGITQSPKYLFRKEGQNVTLSCEQNLNHDAMYWYRQDPGQGLRLIYYSQIVNDFQKGDIAEGYSVSREKKESFPLTVTSAQKNPTAFYLCASSITVNTEAFFGQGTRLTVV.

The chain links TRBV28 to TRBJ1-1; D remains unclear. The CDR3 is made up of 13 amino acids. CDR1 is MDHEN and CDR2 is SYDVKM in the germline V gene. Trimming took off 8 bases at V and 0 bases at J, with 10 bases between the two ends. The CDR3 region is CASGRPLNTEAFF. The DNA for the CDR3 is TGTGCCAGCGGGAGGCCCCTGAACACTGAAGCTTTCTTT.

The CDR3 loop reads CASSEGEVGELFF. The CDR3 nucleotides are TGTGCCAGCAGTGAAGGGGAGGTCGGGGAGCTGTTTTTT. The chain couples TRBV6-1 to TRBJ2-2; possible D gene TRBD2, 6 bases. The V end was cut by 1 base, the J end by 7 bases, with 7 bases between. Germline-derived CDR1 and CDR2 are MNHNS and SASEGT. The CDR3 consists of 13 residues.

In its sample, this clonotype was seen many times. The J gene is TRBJ2-5, the V gene TRBV12-3 or TRBV12-4; no definite D call. Deletions cut 6 bases from V and 2 bases from J, with 10 bases between. This CDR3 spans 13 amino acids. The CDR3 region has the DNA TGTGCCAGCAGGTCACAAATACAAGAGACCCAGTACTTC. Encoded protein: CASRSQIQETQYF.

V is TRBV28 and J is TRBJ2-7; 8 bases are shared with TRBD1. The CDR3 runs to 13 residues. Germline values: CDR1 MDHEN, CDR2 SYDVKM. Germline trimming cut 4 bases from V and 2 bases from J; bases unmatched to any gene: 1. This CDR3 reads CASSSTGAYEQYF. CDR3 DNA: TGTGCCAGCAGTTCGACAGGGGCCTACGAGCAGTACTTC.

This chain connects TRBV11-2 to TRBJ2-7; maybe TRBD2 (5 bases). This CDR3 is 16 amino acids long. The V gene's germline CDR1 is SGHAT and CDR2 FQNNGV. V was pared by 2 bases and J by 5 bases, with 19 bases between. The CDR3 region has the DNA TGTGCCAGCAGCTTAAGGGCCCGGAGGAGCTTCGACGAGCAGTACTTC. This translates into CASSLRARRSFDEQYF.

This clonotype showed up many times. This chain uses TRBV2 with TRBJ1-2; D unclear. V lost 3 bases and J 8 bases, leaving 10 bases between the germline ends. Germline V lookup: CDR1 SNHLY, CDR2 FYNNEI. The CDR3 totals 12 residues. DNA of the CDR3: TGTGCCAGCAGTGACGACCTGTCGGGCTACACCTTC. Translated, it gives CASSDDLSGYTF.

V gene TRBV28 combines with J gene TRBJ2-7; 13 bases agree with TRBD2. CDR1 and CDR2 from the germline V gene are MDHEN and SYDVKM. With 2 bases clipped from V and 4 bases from J, the junction kept 8 bases outside the gene matches. This CDR3 has 17 residues. The CDR3 sequence is CASSLLRGLAGEYEQYF. Written as DNA, the CDR3 is TGTGCCAGCAGTTTACTACGAGGACTAGCGGGAGAGTACGAGCAGTACTTC. Supplemented by reference TRBV28 and TRBJ2-7, the full variable domain reads DVKVTQSSRYLVKRTGEKVFLECVQDMDHENMFWYRQDPGLGLRLIYFSYDVKMKEKGDIPEGYSVSREKKERFSLILESASTNQTSMYLCASSLLRGLAGEYEQYFGPGTRLTVT.

This clonotype appeared many times. The chain has TRBV27 and TRBJ1-2, with 7 bases that match TRBD1. V shed 0 bases, J shed 7 bases, and the junction held 8 bases outside the gene matches. Germline CDR1 is MNHEY and CDR2 is SMNVEV (reference sequence). This CDR3 has 15 amino acids. The CDR3 spells CASSLSKKGAPGYTF. The CDR3 DNA is TGTGCCAGCAGTTTATCGAAAAAGGGGGCGCCTGGCTACACCTTC.

This clonotype occurred many times. The chain recombines TRBV6-2 or TRBV6-3 with TRBJ1-5; D not certain. Per germline, CDR1 MNHEY and CDR2 SVGEGT. The CDR3 spans 15 residues. Trimming pared 0 bases from V and 4 bases from J, leaving 10 bases between. CDR3 in DNA: TGTGCCAGCAGTTACTCGACAAGGATTAATCAGCCCCAGCATTTT. Translating it yields CASSYSTRINQPQHF.

The V and J genes are TRBV7-6 and TRBJ1-5, with unresolved D. Germline V lookup: CDR1 SGHVS, CDR2 FNYEAQ. V lost 3 bases, J lost 2 bases, and 14 bases lay in between. This CDR3 is built from 16 residues. The DNA for the CDR3 is TGTGCCAGCAGCTTGGGAGGGCGGCGGGGCAATCAGCCCCAGCATTTT. Encoded protein: CASSLGGRRGNQPQHF.

This clonotype occurred many times. This rearrangement joins TRBV19 to TRBJ2-7; 7 nucleotides align to TRBD2. CDR1 and CDR2 from the germline V gene are LNHDA and SQIVND (reference sequence). CDR3 length: 15 amino acids. Trimming cost V 4 bases and J 0 bases; bases outside gene matches: 6. The CDR3 nucleotides are TGTGCCAGTAGTAAATTAGCGGGCTACTCCTACGAGCAGTACTTC. It yields the protein CASSKLAGYSYEQYF. Variable domain in full (rest from reference TRBV19 and TRBJ2-7): DGGITQSPKYLFRKEGQNVTLSCEQNLNHDAMYWYRQDPGQGLRLIYYSQIVNDFQKGDIAEGYSVSREKKESFPLTVTSAQKNPTAFYLCASSKLAGYSYEQYFGPGTRLTVT.

This clonotype was seen repeatedly, ten times or more. The gene calls are TRBV6-5 and TRBJ1-1; the D is unclear. Trimming removed 6 bases from V and 0 bases from J, with 11 bases in between. This CDR3 has 14 amino acids. Germline V gene sequence: CDR1 MNHEY, CDR2 SVGAGI. CDR3 nucleotides: TGTGCCAGCAGCTCCTTCGGGCTGAACACTGAAGCTTTCTTT. Its translation: CASSSFGLNTEAFF.

The chain employs TRBV6-1 and TRBJ1-2; D perhaps matches TRBD1 (6 bases). This CDR3 contains 14 residues. Germline CDR1 is MNHNS and CDR2 is SASEGT. The germline V and J ends were trimmed by 7 bases and 7 bases, with 19 bases remaining between them. CDR3 nucleotide sequence: TGTGCCAGCAAGAAGGGACACAGGGAGATTGGCTACACCTTC. Its translation: CASKKGHREIGYTF.

This clonotype was seen many times. V and J are TRBV6-1 and TRBJ2-4; possible D gene TRBD1, 5 bases. The CDR3 is 12 residues long. Per the germline V gene, CDR1 is MNHNS and CDR2 is SASEGT. V dropped 6 bases and J dropped 9 bases, with 12 bases sitting between them. CDR3 loop: CASRDKMGIQYF. CDR3 nucleotide sequence: TGTGCCAGCAGGGACAAGATGGGCATTCAGTACTTC.

The chain carries TRBV24-1 and TRBJ1-5, with TRBD1 as a possible D gene (5 bases). The V end lost 9 bases, the J end lost 0 bases, and 8 bases lay between the germline ends. CDR3 length: 13 amino acids. Germline V gene sequence: CDR1 KGHDR, CDR2 SFDVKD. CDR3 sequence: CATQGYSNQPQHF. Written as DNA, the CDR3 is TGTGCCACCCAGGGCTATAGCAATCAGCCCCAGCATTTT.

This clonotype was seen many times. V and J are TRBV19 and TRBJ2-2; D remains unclear. The V end lost 6 bases, the J end lost 2 bases, and 7 bases lay between the germline ends. Germline assignment: CDR1 LNHDA and CDR2 SQIVND (reference sequence). The CDR3 consists of 13 residues. CDR3 DNA sequence: TGTGCCAGTAGGGCTTTTAACACCGGGGAGCTGTTTTTT. Protein product: CASRAFNTGELFF.

This clonotype was recorded many times. The chain recombines TRBV7-2 with TRBJ1-1; TRBD1 matches 8 bases. Germline assignment: CDR1 SGHTA and CDR2 FQGNSA. Losses at the gene ends were 5 bases for V and 1 base for J; bases not matched to a gene: 6. The CDR3 contains 15 residues. The CDR3 sequence: CASSRPGTGNTEAFF. CDR3 in DNA: TGTGCCAGCAGCCGTCCCGGGACAGGGAACACTGAAGCTTTCTTT.

This clonotype was seen just once. The CDR3 reads CASSFREFKTQYF. The CDR3 DNA reads TGTGCCAGCAGCTTCAGGGAATTCAAGACCCAGTACTTC. This chain links TRBV7-9 with TRBJ2-5, with D maybe TRBD1 (5 bases). Germline V gene data show CDR1 as SEHNR and CDR2 as FQNEAQ (reference sequence). The length of the CDR3 is 13 residues. Trimming removed 3 bases from V and 6 bases from J, with 11 bases in between.

This clonotype was counted at least ten times. CDR3 nucleotide sequence: TGTGCCAGCAGAACAAGGACAGGGAACACCGGGGAGCTGTTTTTT. This gives the protein CASRTRTGNTGELFF. The V gene is TRBV2, the J gene TRBJ2-2; 7 nucleotides match TRBD1. This CDR3 region has 15 residues. Germline CDR1 SNHLY, CDR2 FYNNEI. Unmatched junction bases numbered 5, after V lost 6 bases and J lost 1 base.